What follows are 9 T cell receptor beta chains derived from one specimen sequenced in a study of blood T cell repertoires in COVID-19. The method was immunoSEQ multiplex PCR; TCRdb's version includes in-frame clones alone and lacks a portion of them. The sample has more than 100,000 clones; approximately 84% are singletons. The sample comprised peripheral blood. The receptors come from a woman of 80 years or more with acute or convalescent COVID-19.

This clone has at least ten counts. The chain is built from TRBV6-5 and TRBJ1-2; a possible D gene is TRBD1 (6 bases). CDR1 is MNHEY and CDR2 is SVGAGI in the germline V gene. This CDR3 has 14 residues. Trimming took 5 bases from V and 0 from J, leaving 10 bases between them. In DNA form, the CDR3 reads TGTGCCAGCAGTACCGGACAGACTAACTATGGCTACACCTTC. Translated, it gives CASSTGQTNYGYTF.

The V call is TRBV15, the J call TRBJ2-1; TRBD2 matches at 12 bases. The CDR3 totals 18 residues. Germline V gene sequence: CDR1 LNHNV, CDR2 YYDKDF (reference sequence). Unmatched junction bases numbered 7, after V lost 0 bases and J lost 4 bases. The CDR3 here is CATSRDRASGRDYNEQFF. For the CDR3, the DNA is TGTGCCACCAGCAGAGATAGGGCTAGCGGGAGGGATTACAATGAGCAGTTCTTC.

The chain employs TRBV7-8 and TRBJ2-5, with 9 positions matching TRBD2. The CDR3 is 15 amino acids. Germline V CDR1 and CDR2: SGHVS, FQNEAQ. V was pared by 2 bases and J by 1 base, with 2 bases of the junction left unmatched. CDR3 in amino acids: CASSLISGGQETQYF. The CDR3 nucleotides are TGTGCCAGCAGCTTAATTAGCGGGGGCCAAGAGACCCAGTACTTC.

The chain has TRBV11-2 and TRBJ2-5; the D gene is possibly TRBD2 (7 bases). V lost 4 bases and J 0 bases, leaving 12 bases between the germline ends. This CDR3 is 15 amino acids long. Per the germline V gene, CDR1 is SGHAT and CDR2 is FQNNGV. The DNA for the CDR3 is TGTGCCAGCAGCTCCGGGGGGCTGTACCAAGAGACCCAGTACTTC. As protein: CASSSGGLYQETQYF.

This clone was seen a single time. The chain has TRBV7-6 and TRBJ1-1; 7 bases are shared with TRBD1. The germline CDR1 and CDR2 sequences are SGHVS and FNYEAQ. V dropped 1 base and J dropped 11; count of bases not matched to a gene: 16. There are 16 residues in the CDR3. CDR3 residues: CASSLVPHRAGGSAFF. The CDR3 nucleotides are TGTGCCAGCAGCTTAGTCCCCCACCGGGCAGGGGGTAGTGCTTTCTTT.

This clone was recorded a few times. The chain combines TRBV7-2 with TRBJ2-7; TRBD1 aligns across 7 bases. CDR1 is SGHTA and CDR2 is FQGNSA in the germline V gene. J was trimmed by 0 bases and V by 4 bases; bases with no gene match: 0. CDR3 length: 13 residues. CDR3 nucleotides: TGTGCCAGCAGCTGGGACAGCTCCTACGAGCAGTACTTC. It specifies CASSWDSSYEQYF.

Regarding this clone: Different DNA sequences within this sample yield the same CDR3. The chain carries TRBV7-2 and TRBJ1-1, with D maybe TRBD1 (5 bases). V lost 0 bases and J 2 bases, leaving 13 bases between the germline ends. The length of the CDR3 is 16 residues. CDR1 SGHTA and CDR2 FQGNSA come from the germline V gene. Written as DNA, the CDR3 is TGTGCCAGCAGCTTAGCCCCAGGGCGGGGAAACACTGAAGCTTTCTTT. This gives the protein CASSLAPGRGNTEAFF.

CDR3 in DNA: TGTGCCAGCAGCCAAGATCTAGCGCCGAGATACAATGAGCAGTTCTTC. This gives the protein CASSQDLAPRYNEQFF. This rearrangement joins TRBV3-1 (or the pseudogene TRBV3-2) to TRBJ2-1; perhaps TRBD2 as D (6 bases). Trimming stripped 0 bases from V and 4 bases from J, with 13 bases between. In germline, CDR1 is LGHDT, CDR2 YNNKEL (reference sequence). This CDR3 spans 16 amino acids.

The rearrangement joins TRBV7-8 to TRBJ2-7, with TRBD1 identical over 7 bases. This CDR3 region has 17 residues. The trim removed 2 bases at V and 4 bases at J, leaving 14 bases unmatched. Per the germline V gene, CDR1 is SGHVS and CDR2 is FQNEAQ. The CDR3 DNA reads as TGTGCCAGCAGCTTAAGGACCCGGGACAGAAATTTGTACGAGCAGTACTTC. It is translated as CASSLRTRDRNLYEQYF. Combining the CDR3 with reference TRBV7-8 and TRBJ2-7 gives the whole variable domain GAGVSQSPRYKVAKRGQDVALRCDPISGHVSLFWYQQALGQGPEFLTYFQNEAQLDKSGLPSDRFFAERPEGSVSTLKIQRTQQEDSAVYLCASSLRTRDRNLYEQYFGPGTRLTVT.